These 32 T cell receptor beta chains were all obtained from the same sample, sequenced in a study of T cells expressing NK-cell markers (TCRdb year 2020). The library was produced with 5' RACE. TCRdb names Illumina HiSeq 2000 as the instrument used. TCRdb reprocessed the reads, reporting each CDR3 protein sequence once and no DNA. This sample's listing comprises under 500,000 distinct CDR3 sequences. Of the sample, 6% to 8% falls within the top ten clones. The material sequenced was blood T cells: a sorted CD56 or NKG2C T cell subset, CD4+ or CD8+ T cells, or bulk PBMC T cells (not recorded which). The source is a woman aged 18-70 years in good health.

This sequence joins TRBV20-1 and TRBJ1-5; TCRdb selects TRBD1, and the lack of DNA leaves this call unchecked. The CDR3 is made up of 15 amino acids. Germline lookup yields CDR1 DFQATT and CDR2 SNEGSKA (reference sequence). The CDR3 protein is CSARRTGGENQPQHF.

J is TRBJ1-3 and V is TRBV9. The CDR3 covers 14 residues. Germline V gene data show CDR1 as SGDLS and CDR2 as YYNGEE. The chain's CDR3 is CASSVGTKLYTIYF.

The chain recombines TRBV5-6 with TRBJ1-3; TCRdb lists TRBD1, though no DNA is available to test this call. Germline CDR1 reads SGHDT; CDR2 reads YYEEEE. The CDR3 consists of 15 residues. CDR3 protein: CASAGQELSGNTIYF.

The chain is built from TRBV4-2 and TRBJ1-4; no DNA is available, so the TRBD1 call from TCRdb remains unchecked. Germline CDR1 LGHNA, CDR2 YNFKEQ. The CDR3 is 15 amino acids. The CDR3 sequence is CASSREGAVGEKLFF.

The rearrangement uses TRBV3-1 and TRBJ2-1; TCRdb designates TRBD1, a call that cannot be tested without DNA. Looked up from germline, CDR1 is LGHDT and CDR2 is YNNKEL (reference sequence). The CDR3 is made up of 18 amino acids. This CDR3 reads CASSHRKGTGGSYNEQFF.

CDR3 protein: CASSREELINQPQHF. The rearrangement links TRBV18 to TRBJ1-5. The CDR3 extends over 15 amino acids. Germline CDR1 reads KGHSH; CDR2 reads LQKENI. The whole variable domain, filled in from reference TRBV18 and TRBJ1-5, reads NAGVMQNPRHLVRRRGQEARLRCSPMKGHSHVYWYRQLPEEGLKFMVYLQKENIIDESGMPKERFSAEFPKEGPSILRIQQVVRGDSAAYFCASSREELINQPQHFGDGTRLSIL.

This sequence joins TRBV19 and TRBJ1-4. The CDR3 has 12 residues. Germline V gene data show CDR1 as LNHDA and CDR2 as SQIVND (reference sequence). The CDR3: CASSRRAEKLFF.

This CDR3 is CASSPPGGETDTQYF. The chain joins TRBV7-3 to TRBJ2-3; TCRdb designates TRBD1, a call that cannot be tested without DNA. The CDR3 is 15 residues long. The V gene's germline CDR1 is SGHTA and CDR2 FQGTGA. The complete variable domain, with remaining parts taken from reference TRBV7-3 and TRBJ2-3, reads GAGVSQTPSNKVTEKGKYVELRCDPISGHTALYWYRQSLGQGPEFLIYFQGTGAADDSGLPNDRFFAVRPEGSVSTLKIQRTERGDSAVYLCASSPPGGETDTQYFGPGTRLTVL.

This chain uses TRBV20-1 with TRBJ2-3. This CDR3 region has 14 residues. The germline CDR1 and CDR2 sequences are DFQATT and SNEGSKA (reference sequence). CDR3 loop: CSASGRWGTDTQYF.

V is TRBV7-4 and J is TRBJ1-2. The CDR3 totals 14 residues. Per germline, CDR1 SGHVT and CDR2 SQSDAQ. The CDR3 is CASSPRAEGNGYTF.

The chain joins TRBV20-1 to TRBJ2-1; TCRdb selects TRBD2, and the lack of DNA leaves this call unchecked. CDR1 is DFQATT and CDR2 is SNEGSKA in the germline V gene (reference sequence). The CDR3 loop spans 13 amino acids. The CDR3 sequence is CSARRGGSVEQFF.

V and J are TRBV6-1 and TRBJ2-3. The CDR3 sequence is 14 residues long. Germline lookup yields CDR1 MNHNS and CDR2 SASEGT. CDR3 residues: CASSEEPDTDTQYF.

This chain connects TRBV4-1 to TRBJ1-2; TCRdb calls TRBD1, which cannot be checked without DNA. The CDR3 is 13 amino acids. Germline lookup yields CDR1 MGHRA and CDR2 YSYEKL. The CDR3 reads CASRRTGNYGYTF.

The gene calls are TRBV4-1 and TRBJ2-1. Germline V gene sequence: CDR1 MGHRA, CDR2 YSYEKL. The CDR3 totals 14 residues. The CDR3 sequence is CASSQGGPRVEQFF.

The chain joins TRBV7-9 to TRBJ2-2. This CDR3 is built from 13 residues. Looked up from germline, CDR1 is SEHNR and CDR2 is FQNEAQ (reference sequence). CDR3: CASSLSSGGELFF.

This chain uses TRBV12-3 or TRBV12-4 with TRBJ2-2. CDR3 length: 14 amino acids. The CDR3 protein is CASSLIGGTGELFF.

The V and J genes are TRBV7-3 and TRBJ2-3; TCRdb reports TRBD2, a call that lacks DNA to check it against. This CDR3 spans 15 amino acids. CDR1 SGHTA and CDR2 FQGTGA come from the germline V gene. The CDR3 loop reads CASSDLAGAGDTQYF.

CDR3 residues: CASSFDGTGVFGYTF. The chain is built from TRBV5-6 and TRBJ1-2; as DNA is missing, the TRBD1 call by TCRdb cannot be tested. CDR1 SGHDT and CDR2 YYEEEE come from the germline V gene. CDR3 length equals 15 residues.

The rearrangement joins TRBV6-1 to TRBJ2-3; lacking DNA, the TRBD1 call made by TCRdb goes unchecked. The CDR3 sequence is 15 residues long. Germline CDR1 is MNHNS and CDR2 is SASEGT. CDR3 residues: CASSRGGLGTDTQYF.

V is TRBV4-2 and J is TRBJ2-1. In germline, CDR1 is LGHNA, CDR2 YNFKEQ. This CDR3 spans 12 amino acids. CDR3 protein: CASSQDANEQFF.

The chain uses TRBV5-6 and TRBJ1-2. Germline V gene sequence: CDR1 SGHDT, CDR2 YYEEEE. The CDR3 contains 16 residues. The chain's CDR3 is CASSWGRRTANYGYTF. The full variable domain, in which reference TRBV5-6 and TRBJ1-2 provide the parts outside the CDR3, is DAGVTQSPTHLIKTRGQQVTLRCSPKSGHDTVSWYQQALGQGPQFIFQYYEEEERQRGNFPDRFSGHQFPNYSSELNVNALLLGDSALYLCASSWGRRTANYGYTFGSGTRLTVV.

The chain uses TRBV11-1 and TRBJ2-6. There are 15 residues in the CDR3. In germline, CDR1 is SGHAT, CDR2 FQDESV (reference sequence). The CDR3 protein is CASSLSISGANVLTF. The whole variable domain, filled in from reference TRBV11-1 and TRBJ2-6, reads EAEVAQSPRYKITEKSQAVAFWCDPISGHATLYWYRQILGQGPELLVQFQDESVVDDSQLPKDRFSAERLKGVDSTLKIQPAELGDSAMYLCASSLSISGANVLTFGAGSRLTVL.

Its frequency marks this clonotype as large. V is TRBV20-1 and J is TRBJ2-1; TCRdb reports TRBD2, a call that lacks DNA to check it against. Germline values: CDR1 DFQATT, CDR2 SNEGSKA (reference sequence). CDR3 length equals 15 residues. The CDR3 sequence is CSARAREGLSNEQFF.

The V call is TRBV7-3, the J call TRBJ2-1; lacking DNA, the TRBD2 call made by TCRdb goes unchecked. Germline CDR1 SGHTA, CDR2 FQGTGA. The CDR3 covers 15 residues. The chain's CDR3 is CASSPGLVSYNEQFF.

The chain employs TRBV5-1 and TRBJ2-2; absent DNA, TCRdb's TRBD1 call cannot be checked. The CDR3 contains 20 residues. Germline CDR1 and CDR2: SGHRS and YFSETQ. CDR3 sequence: CASSLETGKGGFANTGELFF. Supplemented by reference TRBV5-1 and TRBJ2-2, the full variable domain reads KAGVTQTPRYLIKTRGQQVTLSCSPISGHRSVSWYQQTPGQGLQFLFEYFSETQRNKGNFPGRFSGRQFSNSRSEMNVSTLELGDSALYLCASSLETGKGGFANTGELFFGEGSRLTVL.

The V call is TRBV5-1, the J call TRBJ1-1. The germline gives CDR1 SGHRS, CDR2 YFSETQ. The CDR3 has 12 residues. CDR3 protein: CASGGRDTEAFF.

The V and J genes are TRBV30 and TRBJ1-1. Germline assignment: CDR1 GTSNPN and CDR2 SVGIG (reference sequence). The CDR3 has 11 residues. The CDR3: CAWASQQEAFF. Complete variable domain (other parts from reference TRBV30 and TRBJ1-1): SQTIHQWPATLVQPVGSPLSLECTVEGTSNPNLYWYRQAAGRGLQLLFYSVGIGQISSEVPQNLSASRPQDRQFILSSKKLLLSDSGFYLCAWASQQEAFFGQGTRLTVV.

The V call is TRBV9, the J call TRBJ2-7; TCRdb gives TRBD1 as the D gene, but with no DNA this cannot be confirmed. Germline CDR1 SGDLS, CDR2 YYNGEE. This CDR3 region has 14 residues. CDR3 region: CASSPSGTAYEQYF.

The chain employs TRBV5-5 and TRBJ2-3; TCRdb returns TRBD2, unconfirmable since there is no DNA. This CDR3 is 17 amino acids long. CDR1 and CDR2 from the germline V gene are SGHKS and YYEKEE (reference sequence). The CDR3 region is CASSLPGLAVSTDTQYF.

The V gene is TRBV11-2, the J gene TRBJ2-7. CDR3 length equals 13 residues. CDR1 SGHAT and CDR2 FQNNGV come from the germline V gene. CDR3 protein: CASSLEAAYEQYF.

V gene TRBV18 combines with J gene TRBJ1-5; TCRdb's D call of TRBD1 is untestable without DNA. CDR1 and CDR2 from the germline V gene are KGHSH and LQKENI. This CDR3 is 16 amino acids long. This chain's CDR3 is CASTLTGGQVGQPQHF.

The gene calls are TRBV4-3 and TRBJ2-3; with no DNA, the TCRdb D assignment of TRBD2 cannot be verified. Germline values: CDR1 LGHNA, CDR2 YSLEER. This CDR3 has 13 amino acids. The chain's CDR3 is CASRQGGTDTQYF.